This T cell receptor beta chain was documented in a study of CD8+ T cells in alopecia areata. It was cDNA, reverse transcribed from extracted RNA, that served as the sequencing template. Profiling relied on immunoSEQ multiplex PCR, and the TCRdb table lists in-frame clones only, not all of them. The sample records about 180,000 clones, just over 65% being singletons. The clonotype originates from a human donor with alopecia areata. The sequences come from CD8+ T cells sorted from blood, collected at week 0.

As DNA, the CDR3 is TGCAGCGTTGTCTTCCCGGGAGGAGGGGCTAACACTGAAGCTTTCTTT. It yields the protein CSVVFPGGGANTEAFF. The V gene is TRBV29-1, the J gene TRBJ1-1; D perhaps matches TRBD1 (5 bases). Germline assignment: CDR1 SQVTM and CDR2 ANQGSEA. The CDR3 has 16 amino acids. V was pared by 4 bases and J by 2 bases, with 20 bases between.